These 17 T cell receptor beta chains originate from one sample sequenced in a study of Graves' ophthalmopathy and Graves' hyperthyroidism. The authors amplified TCR beta CDR3 regions from RNA transcripts. Investigators did first-round RT-PCR with HTBI primers, then second-round multiplex PCR. TCRdb analysed the multiplex PCR reads with MiXCR anew, one entry per CDR3 protein. The sample yields roughly 500,000 distinct CDR3 sequences, approximately 15% seen once. Input material: blood. These receptors all come from a woman aged 25 to 45 with Graves' ophthalmopathy.

This clonotype was observed a handful of times. V gene TRBV30 combines with J gene TRBJ1-6; D may be TRBD1 (5 bases). The CDR3 totals 13 residues. V was cut by 4 bases and J by 3 bases, with 7 bases left in between. The V gene's germline CDR1 is GTSNPN and CDR2 SVGIG (reference sequence). The CDR3 DNA is TGTGCCTGGATCGGGGGCTATAATTCACCCCTCCACTTT. It translates to CAWIGGYNSPLHF.

This clonotype was found a few times. The V call is TRBV7-3, the J call TRBJ2-6, with 7 bases that match TRBD2. The CDR3 is 18 amino acids. CDR1 is SGHTA, CDR2 FQGTGA, per germline. V lost 5 bases and J lost 0; bases outside the gene matches: 10. The chain's CDR3 is CASSPSGGPPSGANVLTF. As DNA, the CDR3 is TGTGCCAGCAGCCCTTCGGGGGGACCTCCCTCTGGGGCCAACGTCCTGACTTTC.

This clonotype was observed a few times. The genes are TRBV6-1 and TRBJ2-2; TRBD1 agrees at 7 bases. Per germline, CDR1 MNHNS and CDR2 SASEGT. This CDR3 comprises 14 residues. V was clipped by 6 bases and J by 6 bases; unmatched bases: 7. The CDR3 coding sequence is TGTGCCAGCAGGACAGGGACGGGTTCCGGGGAGCTGTTTTTT. Its translation is CASRTGTGSGELFF.

At least ten counts were recorded for this clonotype. CDR3 in DNA: TGTGCCACCAGCAGAGGTAACAAAGAGACCCAGTACTTC. It is translated as CATSRGNKETQYF. V usage is TRBV15 and J usage is TRBJ2-5; D gene unclear. Trimming shortened V by 1 base and J by 3 bases, and 6 bases separated the two germline ends. In germline, CDR1 is LNHNV, CDR2 YYDKDF (reference sequence). This CDR3 spans 13 amino acids.

In this sample, this clonotype turned up a few times. V and J are TRBV30 and TRBJ2-7, with TRBD2 as a possible D gene (6 bases). Per the germline V gene, CDR1 is GTSNPN and CDR2 is SVGIG (reference sequence). The CDR3 contains 12 residues. Deletions cut 4 bases from V and 3 bases from J, with 10 bases between. The CDR3, as DNA: TGTGCCTGGAACGGCGGGATCTACGAGCAGTACTTC. It is translated as CAWNGGIYEQYF.

A word on this clonotype: This could be a read error, since a much larger clone is one nucleotide away. The DNA of the CDR3 is TGTGTTAGTCGTGGGCGGGACACTGAAGCTTTCTTT. Translation: CVSRGRDTEAFF. This chain connects TRBV12-5 to TRBJ1-1; no clear D. There are 12 residues in the CDR3. CDR1 and CDR2 (germline): LGHNT, FRNRAP.

This clonotype was counted at least ten times. V usage is TRBV6-4 and J usage is TRBJ2-6, with 10 bases identical to TRBD1. The J segment lost 2 bases and the V segment lost 5 bases, leaving 3 bases of the junction unmatched. Germline loops: CDR1 MRHNA, CDR2 SNTAGT. The CDR3 contains 16 residues. The CDR3 loop reads CASSPTGGAGANVLTF. CDR3 DNA sequence: TGTGCCAGCAGTCCGACAGGGGGCGCTGGGGCCAACGTCCTGACTTTC.

Details on this clonotype: A read error may account for a junction end that differs from germline. This rearrangement joins TRBV2 to TRBJ2-3, with 12 nucleotides matching TRBD2. The CDR3 is 17 residues long. Per the germline V gene, CDR1 is SNHLY and CDR2 is FYNNEI. The CDR3 reads CASREASGGAGRDMQYF. The CDR3 bases are TGTGCTAGCAGGGAAGCTAGCGGGGGGGCCGGGAGAGATATGCAGTATTTT.

In this sample, this clonotype turned up many times. The V call is TRBV4-2, the J call TRBJ2-5, with 9 bases identical to TRBD2. Germline V gives CDR1 LGHNA, CDR2 YNFKEQ. The CDR3 is made up of 14 amino acids. V gave up 3 bases and J gave up 4 bases; unmatched junction bases: 3. CDR3 sequence (DNA): TGTGCCAGCAGCCAGGAAGCGGGGGGAGAGACCCAGTACTTC. This translates into CASSQEAGGETQYF.

The chain combines TRBV6-5 with TRBJ1-1, with a tentative D call TRBD1 (5 bases). The CDR3 runs 16 residues. Germline V gene lookup returns CDR1 MNHEY and CDR2 SVGAGI. The V end lost 0 bases, the J end lost 4 bases, and 15 bases lay between the germline ends. CDR3 sequence: CASSYSMGGSSTEAFF. In nucleotides, the CDR3 is TGTGCCAGCAGTTACTCAATGGGGGGTTCGAGCACTGAAGCTTTCTTT.

This clonotype was seen repeatedly, ten times or more. This chain connects TRBV30 to TRBJ1-1; no definite D call. The CDR3 is made up of 11 amino acids. CDR1 is GTSNPN, CDR2 SVGIG, per germline (reference sequence). V was cut by 0 bases and J by 7 bases, with 6 bases left in between. CDR3: CAWSVQVEAFF. The CDR3 DNA reads TGTGCCTGGAGTGTACAAGTTGAAGCTTTCTTT.

Regarding this clonotype: A much larger clone differs from this one at a single base, so this may be a read error. This chain uses TRBV10-3 with TRBJ2-7, with D perhaps matching TRBD1 or TRBD2 (5 bases each). There are 15 residues in the CDR3. V lost 3 bases to trimming and J lost 5 bases, with 17 bases between them. The V gene's germline CDR1 is ENHRY and CDR2 SYGVKD. The CDR3 DNA reads TGTGCCATCAGTGAAGGCCGGGACGGGCAGGACGAGCAGTACTTC. Amino acids: CAISEGRDGQDEQYF.

Many counts were recorded for this clonotype. The chain employs TRBV30 and TRBJ1-6; D is unclear. V was clipped by 0 bases and J by 2 bases, with 14 bases between them. Germline V gene lookup returns CDR1 GTSNPN and CDR2 SVGIG (reference sequence). There are 17 residues in the CDR3. This chain's CDR3 is CAWSVIATEAYNSPLHF. The CDR3 nucleotides read TGTGCCTGGAGTGTAATCGCAACTGAGGCCTATAATTCACCCCTCCACTTT.

This clonotype was counted many times. A junction boundary mismatches the germline segment, possibly from a read error. V usage is TRBV6-1 and J usage is TRBJ2-4; D possibly corresponds to TRBD2 (5 bases). This CDR3 contains 15 residues. Germline-derived CDR1 and CDR2 are MNHNS and SASEGT. The CDR3 spells CASSRPSLAKNIKYF. CDR3 nucleotide sequence: TGTGCCAGCAGTAGGCCGTCTCTAGCCAAAAACATTAAGTACTTC.

This clonotype was observed at least ten times. The rearrangement uses TRBV10-1 and TRBJ1-1; TRBD1 matches 11 bases. The CDR3 contains 16 residues. From germline, CDR1 is WNHNN and CDR2 SYGVQD (reference sequence). V dropped 5 bases and J dropped 0; count of bases not matched to a gene: 5. This CDR3 is CASSPGQGGMNTEAFF. CDR3 coding DNA: TGCGCCAGCAGTCCGGGACAGGGGGGAATGAACACTGAAGCTTTCTTT.

The table lists this clonotype with a few counts. V is TRBV6-5 and J is TRBJ2-4; D might be TRBD1 (5 bases). The CDR3 loop spans 13 amino acids. CDR1 is MNHEY and CDR2 is SVGAGI in the germline V gene. V gave up 0 bases and J gave up 9 bases, with 9 bases separating them. The CDR3: CASSYSSGAIQYF. The CDR3 region has the DNA TGTGCCAGCAGTTACTCTTCTGGGGCCATTCAGTACTTC.

This clonotype was recorded many times. The V and J genes are TRBV20-1 and TRBJ1-5, with TRBD1 as a possible D gene (5 bases). Trimming left V 2 bases short and J 5 bases short, with 16 bases between. Germline V CDR1 and CDR2: DFQATT, SNEGSKA (reference sequence). The CDR3 is 15 amino acids. The CDR3 DNA sequence: TGCAGTGCTAGAACCTGGGAACAGGCGGATCAGCCCCAGCATTTT. This gives the protein CSARTWEQADQPQHF.